The 14 T cell receptor beta chains in this list originate from one sample, sequenced in a study of T cells after somatic rescue of genetic block. The data were produced by immunoSEQ multiplex PCR, yet TCRdb's version contains in-frame clones alone and is incomplete. The top ten hold roughly 1.7% of the sample, which has about 88,000 clones, 85% to 90% seen once. Sequenced material: peripheral blood mononuclear cells (PBMCs). Receptors originate from a woman between 18 and 30 years old.

The V gene is TRBV6-1, the J gene TRBJ1-5; D unresolved. V was trimmed by 2 bases and J by 3 bases, leaving 17 bases between them. Germline-derived CDR1 and CDR2 are MNHNS and SASEGT. The CDR3 runs 17 residues. CDR3 DNA: TGTGCCAGCAGTGAATTCCCACCGGAGTACATCAATCAGCCCCAGCATTTT. This sequence encodes CASSEFPPEYINQPQHF.

The chain combines TRBV27 with TRBJ2-3, with 7 bases matching TRBD1. The germline V gene encodes CDR1 MNHEY and CDR2 SMNVEV (reference sequence). The J segment lost 0 bases and the V segment lost 8 bases, leaving 8 bases of the junction unmatched. CDR3 length equals 15 residues. In DNA form, the CDR3 reads TGTGCCAGCGAATATCGACAGGGTAGCACAGATACGCAGTATTTT. Translated: CASEYRQGSTDTQYF.

This chain links TRBV27 with TRBJ1-1; D uncertain. Germline V gene data show CDR1 as MNHEY and CDR2 as SMNVEV (reference sequence). Trimming removed 6 bases at V and 3 bases at J, with 17 bases between. The CDR3 extends over 15 amino acids. CDR3 protein: CASRGTGRLDTEAFF. The CDR3, as DNA: TGTGCCAGCAGAGGAACCGGTCGCTTGGACACTGAAGCTTTCTTT.

Only a few counts were recorded for this clone. The J gene is TRBJ1-2, the V gene TRBV7-2; 9 bases map to TRBD1. The trim removed 5 bases at V and 3 bases at J, leaving 4 bases unmatched. Germline lookup yields CDR1 SGHTA and CDR2 FQGNSA. The CDR3 has 14 amino acids. The CDR3 loop reads CASSPGQGDYGYTF. The CDR3 DNA reads TGTGCCAGCAGCCCGGGACAGGGAGACTATGGCTACACCTTC.

This rearrangement joins TRBV7-9 to TRBJ2-1, with 13 bases matching TRBD2. CDR1 is SEHNR, CDR2 FQNEAQ, per germline (reference sequence). V shed 5 bases, J shed 4 bases, and the junction held 8 bases outside the gene matches. The CDR3 is made up of 17 amino acids. The CDR3: CASSPLGLAGPYNEQFF. CDR3 sequence (DNA): TGTGCCAGCAGCCCTTTGGGACTAGCGGGGCCATACAATGAGCAGTTCTTC.

The CDR3 sequence is CASSLVGFSGNTIYF. In DNA, the CDR3 is TGTGCCAGCAGCTTAGTGGGGTTCTCTGGAAACACCATATATTTT. This sequence joins TRBV7-6 and TRBJ1-3; D is ambiguous. The length of the CDR3 is 15 residues. V lost 1 base to trimming and J lost 0 bases, with 7 bases between them. The germline V gene encodes CDR1 SGHVS and CDR2 FNYEAQ. Full variable domain (missing parts from reference TRBV7-6 and TRBJ1-3): GAGVSQSPRYKVTKRGQDVALRCDPISGHVSLYWYRQALGQGPEFLTYFNYEAQQDKSGLPNDRFSAERPEGSISTLTIQRTEQRDSAMYRCASSLVGFSGNTIYFGEGSWLTVV.

This clone was picked up one time. J is TRBJ2-3 and V is TRBV9; D is possibly TRBD1 (6 bases). Trimming stripped 3 bases from V and 6 bases from J, with 11 bases between. CDR3 length: 13 amino acids. CDR1 is SGDLS and CDR2 is YYNGEE in the germline V gene. The CDR3 bases are TGTGCCAGCAGCGGATCAGGGGCGGATACGCAGTATTTT. It encodes CASSGSGADTQYF.

The rearrangement joins TRBV10-2 to TRBJ2-7, with D tentatively TRBD1 or TRBD2 (5 bases each). Looked up from germline, CDR1 is WSHSY and CDR2 is SAAADI. Trimming took 4 bases from V and 2 from J, leaving 9 bases between them. The CDR3 extends over 13 amino acids. The CDR3 DNA is TGCGCCAGCAGTGTGGTGGGGGCCTACGAGCAGTACTTC. It is translated as CASSVVGAYEQYF.

The rearrangement joins TRBV11-2 to TRBJ2-5, with TRBD1 matching over 7 bases. CDR3 size: 15 residues. The V gene's germline CDR1 is SGHAT and CDR2 FQNNGV. Losses at the gene ends were 5 bases for V and 5 bases for J; bases not matched to a gene: 11. This CDR3 reads CASSLGQGVWETQYF. Written as DNA, the CDR3 is TGTGCCAGCAGCCTGGGGCAGGGGGTTTGGGAGACCCAGTACTTC.

The rearrangement joins TRBV28 to TRBJ1-5, with no clear D. Germline lookup yields CDR1 MDHEN and CDR2 SYDVKM. The CDR3 sequence is 14 residues long. V dropped 2 bases and J dropped 1 base, with 6 bases sitting between them. The CDR3 region is CASSLRLSNQPQHF. CDR3 sequence (DNA): TGTGCCAGCAGTTTAAGGCTGAGCAATCAGCCCCAGCATTTT.

The V and J genes are TRBV9 and TRBJ2-1; D not certain. The CDR3 is made up of 13 amino acids. Germline-derived CDR1 and CDR2 are SGDLS and YYNGEE. Deletions cut 7 bases from V and 1 base from J, with 9 bases between. CDR3 sequence reads: CASGSPSYNEQFF. The CDR3 DNA reads TGTGCCAGCGGATCACCGTCCTACAATGAGCAGTTCTTC.

V gene TRBV5-6 combines with J gene TRBJ2-1, with D tentatively TRBD1 (6 bases). Germline assignment: CDR1 SGHDT and CDR2 YYEEEE. Trimming stripped 3 bases from V and 4 bases from J, with 14 bases between. The CDR3 length is 15 residues. CDR3 protein: CASSWGTGWYNEQFF. The CDR3 DNA reads as TGTGCCAGCAGCTGGGGAACAGGGTGGTACAATGAGCAGTTCTTC.

This clone has just one count. The rearrangement links TRBV7-9 to TRBJ2-1; TRBD2 aligns across 9 bases. CDR3 length: 17 amino acids. J lost 5 bases, V lost 5 bases, and 13 bases had no gene match. Germline loops: CDR1 SEHNR, CDR2 FQNEAQ (reference sequence). The CDR3 here is CASSPRVGTSWNNEQFF. The DNA for the CDR3 is TGTGCCAGCAGCCCTAGGGTCGGGACTAGCTGGAACAATGAGCAGTTCTTC.

This chain joins TRBV2 and TRBJ1-5; D perhaps matches TRBD1 (6 bases). In germline, CDR1 is SNHLY, CDR2 FYNNEI. The CDR3 loop spans 15 amino acids. Trimming took off 6 bases at V and 1 base at J, with 13 bases between the two ends. Here the CDR3 DNA reads TGTGCCAGCAGGGATCCCAGGGGCAGCAATCAGCCCCAGCATTTT. The encoded protein is CASRDPRGSNQPQHF.